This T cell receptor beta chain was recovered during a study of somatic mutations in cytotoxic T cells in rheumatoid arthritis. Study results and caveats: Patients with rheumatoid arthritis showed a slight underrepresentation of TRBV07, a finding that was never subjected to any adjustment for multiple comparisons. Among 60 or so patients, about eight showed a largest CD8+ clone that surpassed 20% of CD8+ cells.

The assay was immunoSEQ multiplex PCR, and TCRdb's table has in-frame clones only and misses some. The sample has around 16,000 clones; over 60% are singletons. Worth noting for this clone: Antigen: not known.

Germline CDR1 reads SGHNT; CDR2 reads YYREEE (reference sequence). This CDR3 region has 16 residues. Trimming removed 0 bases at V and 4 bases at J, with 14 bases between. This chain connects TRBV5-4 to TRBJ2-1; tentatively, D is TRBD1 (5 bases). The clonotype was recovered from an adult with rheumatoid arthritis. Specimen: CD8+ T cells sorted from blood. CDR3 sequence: CASSLVSRTRYNEQFF. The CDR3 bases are TGTGCCAGCAGCTTGGTTTCGCGGACACGTTACAATGAGCAGTTCTTC.